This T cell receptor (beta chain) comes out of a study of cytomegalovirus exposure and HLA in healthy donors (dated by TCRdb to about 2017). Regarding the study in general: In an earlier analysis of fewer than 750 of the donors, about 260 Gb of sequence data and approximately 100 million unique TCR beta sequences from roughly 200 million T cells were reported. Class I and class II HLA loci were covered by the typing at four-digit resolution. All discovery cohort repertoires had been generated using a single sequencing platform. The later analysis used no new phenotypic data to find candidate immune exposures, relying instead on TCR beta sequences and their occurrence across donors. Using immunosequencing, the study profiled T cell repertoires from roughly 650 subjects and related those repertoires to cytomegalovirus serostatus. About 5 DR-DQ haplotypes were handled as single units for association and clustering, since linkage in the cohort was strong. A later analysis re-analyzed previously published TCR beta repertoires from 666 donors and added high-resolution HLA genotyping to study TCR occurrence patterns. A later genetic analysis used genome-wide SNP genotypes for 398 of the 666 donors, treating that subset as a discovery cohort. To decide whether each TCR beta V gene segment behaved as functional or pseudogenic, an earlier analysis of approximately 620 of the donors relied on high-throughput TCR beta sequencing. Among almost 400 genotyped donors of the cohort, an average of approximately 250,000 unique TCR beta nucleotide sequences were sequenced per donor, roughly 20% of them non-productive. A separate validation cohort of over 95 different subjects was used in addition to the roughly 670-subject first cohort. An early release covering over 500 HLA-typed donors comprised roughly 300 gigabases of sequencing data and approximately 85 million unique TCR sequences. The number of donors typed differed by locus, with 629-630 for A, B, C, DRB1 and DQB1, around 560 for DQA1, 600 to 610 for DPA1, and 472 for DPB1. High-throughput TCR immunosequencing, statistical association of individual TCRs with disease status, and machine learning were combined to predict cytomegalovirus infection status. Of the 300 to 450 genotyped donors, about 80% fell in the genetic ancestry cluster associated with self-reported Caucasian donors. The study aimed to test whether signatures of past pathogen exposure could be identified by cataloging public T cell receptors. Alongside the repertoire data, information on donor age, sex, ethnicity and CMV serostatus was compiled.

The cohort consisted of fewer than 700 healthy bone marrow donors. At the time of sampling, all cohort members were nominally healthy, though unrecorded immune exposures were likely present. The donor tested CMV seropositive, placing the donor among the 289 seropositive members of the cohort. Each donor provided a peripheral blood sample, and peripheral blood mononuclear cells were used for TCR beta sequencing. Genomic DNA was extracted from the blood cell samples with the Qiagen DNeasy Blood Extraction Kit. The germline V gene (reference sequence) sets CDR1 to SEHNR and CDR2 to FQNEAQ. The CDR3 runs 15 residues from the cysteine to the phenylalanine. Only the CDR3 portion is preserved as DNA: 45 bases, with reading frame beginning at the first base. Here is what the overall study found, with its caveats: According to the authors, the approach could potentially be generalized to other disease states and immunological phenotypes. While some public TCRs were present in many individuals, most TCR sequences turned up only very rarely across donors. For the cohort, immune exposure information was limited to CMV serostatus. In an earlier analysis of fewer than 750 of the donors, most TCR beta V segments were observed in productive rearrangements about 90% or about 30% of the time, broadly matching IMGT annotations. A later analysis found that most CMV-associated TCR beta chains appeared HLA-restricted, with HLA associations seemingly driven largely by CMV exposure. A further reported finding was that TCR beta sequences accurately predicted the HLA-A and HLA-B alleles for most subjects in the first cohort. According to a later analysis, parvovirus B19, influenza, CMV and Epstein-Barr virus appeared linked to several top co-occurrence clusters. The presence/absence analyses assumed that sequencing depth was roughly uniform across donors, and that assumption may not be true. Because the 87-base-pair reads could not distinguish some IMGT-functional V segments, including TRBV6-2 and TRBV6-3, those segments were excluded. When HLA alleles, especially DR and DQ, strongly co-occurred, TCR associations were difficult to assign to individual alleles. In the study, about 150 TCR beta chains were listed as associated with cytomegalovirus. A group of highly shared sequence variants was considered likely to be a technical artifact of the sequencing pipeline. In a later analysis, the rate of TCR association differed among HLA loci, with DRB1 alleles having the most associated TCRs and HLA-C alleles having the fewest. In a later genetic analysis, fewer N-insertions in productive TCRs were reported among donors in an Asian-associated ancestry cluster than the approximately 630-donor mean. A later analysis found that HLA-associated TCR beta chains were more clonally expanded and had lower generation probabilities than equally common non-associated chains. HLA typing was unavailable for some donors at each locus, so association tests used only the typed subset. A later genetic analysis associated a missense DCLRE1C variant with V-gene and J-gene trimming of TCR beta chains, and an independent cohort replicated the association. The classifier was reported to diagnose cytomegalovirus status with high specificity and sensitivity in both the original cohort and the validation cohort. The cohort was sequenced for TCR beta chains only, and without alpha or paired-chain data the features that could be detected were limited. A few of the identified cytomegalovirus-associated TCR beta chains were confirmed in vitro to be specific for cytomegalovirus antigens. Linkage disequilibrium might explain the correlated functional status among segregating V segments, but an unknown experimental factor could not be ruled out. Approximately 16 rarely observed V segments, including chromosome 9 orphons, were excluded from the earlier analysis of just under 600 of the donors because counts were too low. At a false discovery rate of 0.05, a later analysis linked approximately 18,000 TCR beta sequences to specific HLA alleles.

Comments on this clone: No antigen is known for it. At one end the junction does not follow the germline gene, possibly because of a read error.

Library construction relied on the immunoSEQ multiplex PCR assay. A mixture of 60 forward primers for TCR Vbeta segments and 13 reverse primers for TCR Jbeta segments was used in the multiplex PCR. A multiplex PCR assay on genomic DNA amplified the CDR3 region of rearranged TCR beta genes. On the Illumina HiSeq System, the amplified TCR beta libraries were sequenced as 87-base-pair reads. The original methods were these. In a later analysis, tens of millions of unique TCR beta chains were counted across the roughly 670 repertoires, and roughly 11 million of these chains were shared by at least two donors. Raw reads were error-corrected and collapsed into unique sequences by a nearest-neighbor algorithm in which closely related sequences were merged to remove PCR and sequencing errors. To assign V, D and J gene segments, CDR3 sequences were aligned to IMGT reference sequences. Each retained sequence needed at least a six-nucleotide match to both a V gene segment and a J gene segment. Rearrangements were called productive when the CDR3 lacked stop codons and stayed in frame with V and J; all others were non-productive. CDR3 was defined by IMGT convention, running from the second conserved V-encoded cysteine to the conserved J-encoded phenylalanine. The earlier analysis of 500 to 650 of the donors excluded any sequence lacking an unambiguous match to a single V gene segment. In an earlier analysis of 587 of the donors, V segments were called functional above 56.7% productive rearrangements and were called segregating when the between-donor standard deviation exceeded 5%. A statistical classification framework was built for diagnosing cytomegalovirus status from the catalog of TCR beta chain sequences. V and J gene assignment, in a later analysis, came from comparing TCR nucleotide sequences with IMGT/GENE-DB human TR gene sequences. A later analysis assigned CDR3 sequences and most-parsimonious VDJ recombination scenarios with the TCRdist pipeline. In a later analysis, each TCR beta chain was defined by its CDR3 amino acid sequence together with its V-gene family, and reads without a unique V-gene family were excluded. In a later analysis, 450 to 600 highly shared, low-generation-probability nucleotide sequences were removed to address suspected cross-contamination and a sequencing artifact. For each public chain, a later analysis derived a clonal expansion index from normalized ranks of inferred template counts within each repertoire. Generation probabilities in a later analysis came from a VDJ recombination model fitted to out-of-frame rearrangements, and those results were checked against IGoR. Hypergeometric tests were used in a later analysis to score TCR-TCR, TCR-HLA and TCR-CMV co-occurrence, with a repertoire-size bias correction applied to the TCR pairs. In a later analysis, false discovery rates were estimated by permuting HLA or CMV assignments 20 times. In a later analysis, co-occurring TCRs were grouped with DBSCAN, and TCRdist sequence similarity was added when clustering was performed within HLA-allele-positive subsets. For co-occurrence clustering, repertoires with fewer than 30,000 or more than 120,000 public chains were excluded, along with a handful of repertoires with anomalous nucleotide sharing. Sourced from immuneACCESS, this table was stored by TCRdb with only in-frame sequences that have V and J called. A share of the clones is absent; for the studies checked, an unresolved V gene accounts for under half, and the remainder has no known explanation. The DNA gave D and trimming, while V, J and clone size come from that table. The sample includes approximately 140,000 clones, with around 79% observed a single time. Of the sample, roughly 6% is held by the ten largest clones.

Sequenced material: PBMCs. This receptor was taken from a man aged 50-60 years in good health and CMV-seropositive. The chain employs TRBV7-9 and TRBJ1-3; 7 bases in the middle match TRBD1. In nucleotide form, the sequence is TGTTCCAGCAGCAATGGGACAGCCTTTGGAAACACCATATATTTT. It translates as CSSSNGTAFGNTIYF.